This entry lists 12 T cell receptor beta chains sequenced from one sample in a study of CXCR3-negative and CXCR3-positive naive CD8 T cells. Libraries of TRB cDNA were made by 5' RACE and carried UMIs. For each CDR3 protein, TCRdb gives one entry from its re-call of the 5' RACE reads, without DNA. The sample features 75,000 to 100,000 distinct CDR3 sequences, with more than 1.5% in its top ten. Sequencing input: naive CXCR3- CD8+ T cells from blood. Subset noted: CD45RO-CCR7+CD27+CD95- naive CD8+ T cells lacking CXCR3 (TNR3-). The receptors come from a human donor in good health. Some clones in this sample may be carry-over from other donors' samples.

The rearrangement joins TRBV2 to TRBJ2-1; as DNA is missing, the TRBD2 call by TCRdb cannot be tested. The CDR3 totals 16 residues. Germline V lookup: CDR1 SNHLY, CDR2 FYNNEI. CDR3 region: CASNLAGPPYYNEQFF.

The CDR3 reads CASSPQQESYEQYF. The chain is built from TRBV14 and TRBJ2-7. CDR1 and CDR2 (germline): SGHDN, FVKESK. CDR3 length: 14 residues.

Considering frequency, this clonotype is medium-sized. The rearrangement uses TRBV20-1 and TRBJ1-1; TCRdb designates TRBD1, a call that cannot be tested without DNA. The germline CDR1 and CDR2 sequences are DFQATT and SNEGSKA (reference sequence). The CDR3 covers 14 residues. CDR3 loop: CSARVQGEDTEAFF.

The chain links TRBV7-8 to TRBJ2-3; TCRdb's D call, TRBD2, is unchecked because there is no DNA. Germline CDR1 reads SGHVS; CDR2 reads FQNEAQ. The CDR3 has 15 amino acids. CDR3 amino acids: CASSLGASGGDTQYF.

The chain is built from TRBV29-1 and TRBJ1-2. Looked up from germline, CDR1 is SQVTM and CDR2 is ANQGSEA. This CDR3 region has 12 residues. CDR3 in amino acids: CSVLAESNGYTF.

The CDR3 loop is CASSTRTGGNYEQYF. The rearrangement links TRBV9 to TRBJ2-7; TCRdb's D call of TRBD1 is untestable without DNA. CDR1 and CDR2 from the germline V gene are SGDLS and YYNGEE. The CDR3 is made up of 15 amino acids. Drawing the rest from reference TRBV9 and TRBJ2-7, the complete variable domain is DSGVTQTPKHLITATGQRVTLRCSPRSGDLSVYWYQQSLDQGLQFLIQYYNGEERAKGNILERFSAQQFPDLHSELNLSSLELGDSALYFCASSTRTGGNYEQYFGPGTRLTVT.

V and J are TRBV3-1 and TRBJ1-4; lacking DNA, the TRBD1 call made by TCRdb goes unchecked. Looked up from germline, CDR1 is LGHDT and CDR2 is YNNKEL (reference sequence). The CDR3 is made up of 15 amino acids. This chain's CDR3 is CASSPRTGHNEKLFF.

This chain joins TRBV5-1 and TRBJ2-7. Germline V gives CDR1 SGHRS, CDR2 YFSETQ. CDR3 length: 13 amino acids. The CDR3 loop reads CASSLAPAYEQYF.

The chain has TRBV20-1 and TRBJ2-7; no DNA is available, so the TRBD1 call from TCRdb remains unchecked. Germline V lookup: CDR1 DFQATT, CDR2 SNEGSKA (reference sequence). The CDR3 sequence is 18 residues long. The CDR3 spells CSARDRTGGSRSSYEQYF.

The gene calls are TRBV13 and TRBJ2-7. The CDR3 is made up of 14 amino acids. Looked up from germline, CDR1 is PRHDT and CDR2 is FYEKMQ (reference sequence). This chain's CDR3 is CASSLGSTHHEQYF.

This chain links TRBV27 with TRBJ2-2; TCRdb's assignment of TRBD2 cannot be checked, as there is no DNA. In germline, CDR1 is MNHEY, CDR2 SMNVEV (reference sequence). This CDR3 has 16 amino acids. CDR3 loop: CASSGKAPLPFGELFF.

V gene TRBV27 combines with J gene TRBJ2-2; lacking DNA, the TRBD2 call made by TCRdb goes unchecked. In germline, CDR1 is MNHEY, CDR2 SMNVEV (reference sequence). This CDR3 has 15 residues. The CDR3 loop is CASSLQSGFTGELFF.